This T cell receptor (beta chain) was identified during a study of spatial heterogeneity in lung cancer. TCRdb reprocessed the 5' RACE reads with MiXCR, giving one entry per CDR3 protein. The table includes over 9,500 distinct CDR3 sequences, approximately 3.5% detected once. CDR1 is SGHTA, CDR2 FQGNSA, per germline. The length of the CDR3 is 13 residues. The V segment lost 5 bases and the J segment 5 bases; nucleotides outside the gene matches: 4. Time point noted: sample taken at primary tumor resection. Extraction of whole RNA from tumor, nontumor lung or frozen PBMC preceded unsorted sequencing. In this sample, this clonotype turned up many times. The library was built for alpha chains, so this beta chain is an off-target read and its size means little.

The rearrangement links TRBV7-2 to TRBJ2-5; 8 bases agree with TRBD2. The sequencing used PBMCs, collected at surgery. The receptor was isolated from a female donor with early-stage non-small cell lung cancer. CDR3 in DNA: TGTGCCAGCAGCCCCGGGGGGGGGGAGACCCAGTACTTC. Translation gives CASSPGGGETQYF.